This T cell receptor (beta chain) appears in the sequencing data of a study of blood T cell repertoires in COVID-19. Study context: Collection of acute and convalescent COVID-19 samples took place in the United States, Italy and Spain. PBMCs, B-cell-depleted T cells, or T cells provided the cDNA or gDNA that made up the material.

Authors' analysis steps: Quantification of nucleated cells was approximated via reference gene primer amplification. The table came from immunoSEQ multiplex PCR; TCRdb's copy has only in-frame clones and leaves some out. V and J calls and clone size follow that table, whereas D and trimming were derived from the DNA. The table has over 150,000 clones, over 70% seen once. Germline values: CDR1 MNHEY, CDR2 SMNVEV (reference sequence). V trimming: 4 bases; J trimming: 3 bases; junction bases outside the gene matches: 8. CDR3 length: 15 amino acids. The origin of this receptor is a man in his 70s with acute or convalescent COVID-19. The specimen was peripheral blood. V is TRBV27 and J is TRBJ2-7; 8 bases match TRBD1. The CDR3, as DNA: TGTGCCAGCAGTTCCACCGGGACAGGAGGCTACGAGCAGTACTTC. Protein sequence: CASSSTGTGGYEQYF.